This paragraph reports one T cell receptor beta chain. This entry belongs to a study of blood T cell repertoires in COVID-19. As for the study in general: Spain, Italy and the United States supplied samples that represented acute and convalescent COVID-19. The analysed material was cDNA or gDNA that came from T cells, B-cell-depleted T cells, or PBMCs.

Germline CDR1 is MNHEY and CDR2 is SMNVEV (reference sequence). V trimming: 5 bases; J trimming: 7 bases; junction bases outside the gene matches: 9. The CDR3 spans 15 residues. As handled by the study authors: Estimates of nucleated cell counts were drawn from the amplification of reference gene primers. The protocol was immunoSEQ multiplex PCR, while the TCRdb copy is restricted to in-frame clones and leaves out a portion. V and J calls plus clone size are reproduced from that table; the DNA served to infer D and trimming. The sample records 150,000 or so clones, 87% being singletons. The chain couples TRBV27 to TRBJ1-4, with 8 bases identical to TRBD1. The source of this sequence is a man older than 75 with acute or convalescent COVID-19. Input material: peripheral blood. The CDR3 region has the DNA TGTGCCAGCAGTCTTCGGACAGGGACGACTGAAAAACTGTTTTTT. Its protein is CASSLRTGTTEKLFF.